A selection of T cell receptor beta chains follows, all from one sample in a study of technical replicates of blood from a handful of donors. Some clones are missing from TCRdb's copy, which holds only in-frame ones; the method was immunoSEQ multiplex PCR. The data show about 69,000 clones, roughly 88% seen once. The sequenced sample consisted of PBMCs. These TCRs come from a human donor in good health. Some clones in this sample may be carry-over from other donors' samples. CDR3s include the opening cysteine and the closing phenylalanine or tryptophan. D genes are given only for firm matches. Not every row has a clone size; where given, it reads once, few, many or a size class.

j_gene: TRBJ2-3
d_gene: .
abundance: .
v_gene: TRBV11-2
CDR3aa: CASGGASGLFTDTQYF
CDR3nt: TGTGCCAGCGGGGGGGCTAGCGGTCTCTTCACGGATACGCAGTATTTT

j_gene: TRBJ1-1
d_gene: TRBD1
abundance: .
v_gene: TRBV27
CDR3aa: CASSLSPWTGLNTEAFF
CDR3nt: TGTGCCAGCAGTTTATCTCCTTGGACAGGGCTGAACACTGAAGCTTTCTTT

j_gene: TRBJ1-5
d_gene: TRBD1
abundance: .
v_gene: TRBV7-9
CDR3aa: CASSLVQGAFGNQPQHF
CDR3nt: TGTGCCAGCAGCTTAGTACAGGGGGCATTCGGGAATCAGCCCCAGCATTTT

j_gene: TRBJ1-2
d_gene: .
abundance: .
v_gene: TRBV5-1
CDR3aa: CASSFSGINYGYTF
CDR3nt: TGCGCCAGCAGCTTCTCGGGTATTAACTATGGCTACACCTTC

j_gene: TRBJ1-1
d_gene: .
abundance: .
v_gene: TRBV5-1
CDR3aa: CASRIGTRNEAFF
CDR3nt: TGCGCCAGCAGAATAGGGACACGGAATGAAGCTTTCTTT

j_gene: TRBJ1-2
d_gene: .
abundance: .
v_gene: TRBV19
CDR3aa: CASMAGLGGYTF
CDR3nt: TGTGCCAGTATGGCCGGACTGGGAGGCTACACCTTC

j_gene: TRBJ2-4
d_gene: TRBD2
abundance: .
v_gene: TRBV10-3
CDR3aa: CAISESTSGGYIQYF
CDR3nt: TGTGCCATCAGTGAGTCGACTAGCGGGGGTTACATTCAGTACTTC

j_gene: TRBJ2-3
d_gene: TRBD2
abundance: .
v_gene: TRBV19
CDR3aa: CASRPQGGGPSRDTQYF
CDR3nt: TGTGCCAGTAGGCCCCAGGGCGGGGGTCCGAGCAGAGATACGCAGTATTTT

j_gene: TRBJ2-7
d_gene: .
abundance: .
v_gene: TRBV10-3
CDR3aa: CASGSEREQYF
CDR3nt: TGTGCCAGCGGGTCCGAAAGGGAGCAGTACTTC

j_gene: TRBJ1-2
d_gene: .
abundance: once
v_gene: TRBV7-8
CDR3aa: CASSDRRDYGYTF
CDR3nt: TGTGCCAGCAGCGATAGGCGGGACTATGGCTACACCTTC

j_gene: TRBJ1-1
d_gene: .
abundance: .
v_gene: TRBV18
CDR3aa: CASSPVKHTEAFF
CDR3nt: TGTGCCAGCTCACCAGTAAAGCACACTGAAGCTTTCTTT

j_gene: TRBJ2-1
d_gene: TRBD2
abundance: .
v_gene: TRBV5-6
CDR3aa: CASSPSGFLYNEQFF
CDR3nt: TGTGCCAGCAGTCCTAGCGGGTTTCTTTACAATGAGCAGTTCTTC

j_gene: TRBJ1-3
d_gene: .
abundance: few
v_gene: TRBV6-5
CDR3aa: CATYSESSGNTIYF
CDR3nt: TGTGCCACCTACTCGGAGTCTTCTGGAAACACCATATATTTT

j_gene: TRBJ1-5
d_gene: .
abundance: medium-sized
v_gene: TRBV11-3
CDR3aa: CASSLSVNQPQHF
CDR3nt: TGTGCCAGCAGCTTATCCGTGAATCAGCCCCAGCATTTT

j_gene: TRBJ2-5
d_gene: TRBD2
abundance: .
v_gene: TRBV7-2
CDR3aa: CASSLAQPREVETQYF
CDR3nt: TGTGCCAGCAGCTTAGCGCAGCCGCGGGAGGTGGAGACCCAGTACTTC

j_gene: TRBJ2-3
d_gene: .
abundance: .
v_gene: TRBV7-8
CDR3aa: CASTFAGTDTQYF
CDR3nt: TGTGCCAGCACCTTCGCAGGCACAGATACGCAGTATTTT

j_gene: TRBJ2-7
d_gene: .
abundance: .
v_gene: TRBV18
CDR3aa: CASSPSEQVEQYF
CDR3nt: TGTGCCAGCTCACCATCGGAACAGGTCGAGCAGTACTTC

j_gene: TRBJ2-5
d_gene: .
abundance: .
v_gene: TRBV6-5
CDR3aa: CASSYSVRSRMGTQYF
CDR3nt: TGTGCCAGCAGTTACTCGGTCAGGTCCAGAATGGGGACCCAGTACTTC

j_gene: TRBJ2-5
d_gene: TRBD2
abundance: .
v_gene: TRBV27
CDR3aa: CASSKGLARGETQYF
CDR3nt: TGTGCCAGCAGCAAGGGACTAGCCCGGGGTGAGACCCAGTACTTC

j_gene: TRBJ2-6
d_gene: .
abundance: .
v_gene: TRBV7-3
CDR3aa: CASSPVSGASSGANVLTF
CDR3nt: TGTGCCAGCAGCCCAGTCTCTGGGGCAAGCTCTGGGGCCAACGTCCTGACTTTC

j_gene: TRBJ2-1
d_gene: TRBD2
abundance: .
v_gene: TRBV4-2
CDR3aa: CASSQVGRDVNEQFF
CDR3nt: TGTGCCAGCAGCCAAGTCGGGAGGGATGTCAATGAGCAGTTCTTC